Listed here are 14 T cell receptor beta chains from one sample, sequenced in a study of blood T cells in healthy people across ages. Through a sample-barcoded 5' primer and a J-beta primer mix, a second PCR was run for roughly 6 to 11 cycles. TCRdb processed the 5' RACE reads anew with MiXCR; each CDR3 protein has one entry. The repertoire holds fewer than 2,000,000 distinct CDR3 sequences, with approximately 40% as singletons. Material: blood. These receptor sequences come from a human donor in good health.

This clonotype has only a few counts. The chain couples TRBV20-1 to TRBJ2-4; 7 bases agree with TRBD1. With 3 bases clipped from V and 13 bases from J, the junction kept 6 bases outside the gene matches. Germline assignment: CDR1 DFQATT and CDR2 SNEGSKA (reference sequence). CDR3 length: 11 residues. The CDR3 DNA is TGCAGTGCTAGTCTAAGGGGGCAGCAGTACTTC. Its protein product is CSASLRGQQYF.

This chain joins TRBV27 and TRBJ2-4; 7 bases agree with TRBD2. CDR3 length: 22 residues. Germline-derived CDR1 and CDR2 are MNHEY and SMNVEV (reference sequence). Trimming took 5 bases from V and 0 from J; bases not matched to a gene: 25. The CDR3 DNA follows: TGTGCCAGCAGTACCCAGCGATCCGGGGGGATACTACGACTTACAGCCAAAAACATTCAGTACTTC. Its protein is CASSTQRSGGILRLTAKNIQYF.

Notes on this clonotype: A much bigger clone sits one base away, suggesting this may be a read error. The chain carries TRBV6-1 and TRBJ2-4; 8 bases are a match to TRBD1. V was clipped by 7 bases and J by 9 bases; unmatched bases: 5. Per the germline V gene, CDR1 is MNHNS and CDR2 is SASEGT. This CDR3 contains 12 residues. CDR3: CASTRQGSIQYF. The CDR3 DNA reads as TGTGCCAGCACCCGACAGGGGAGCATTCAGTACTTC.

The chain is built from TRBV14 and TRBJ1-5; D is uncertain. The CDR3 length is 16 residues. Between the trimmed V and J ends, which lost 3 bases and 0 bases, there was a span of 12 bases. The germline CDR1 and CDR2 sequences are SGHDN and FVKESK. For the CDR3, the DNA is TGTGCCAGCAGCCATTTAACCCAGGATAGCAATCAGCCCCAGCATTTT. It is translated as CASSHLTQDSNQPQHF.

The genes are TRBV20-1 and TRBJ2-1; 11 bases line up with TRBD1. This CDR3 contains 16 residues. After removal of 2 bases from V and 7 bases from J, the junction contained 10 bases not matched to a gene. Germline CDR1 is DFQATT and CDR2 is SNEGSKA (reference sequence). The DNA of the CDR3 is TGCAGTGCTAGATTACCAGGACAGGGGGCATGGAATGAGCAGTTCTTC. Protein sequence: CSARLPGQGAWNEQFF.

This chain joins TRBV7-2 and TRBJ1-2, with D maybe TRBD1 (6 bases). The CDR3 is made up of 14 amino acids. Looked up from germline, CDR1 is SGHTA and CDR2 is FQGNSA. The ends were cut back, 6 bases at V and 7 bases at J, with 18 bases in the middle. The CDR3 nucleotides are TGTGCCAGCAGATTACCGGGGGGCGCTGGTGGCTACACCTTC. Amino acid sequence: CASRLPGGAGGYTF. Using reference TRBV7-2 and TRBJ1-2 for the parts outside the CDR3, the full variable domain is GAGVSQSPSNKVTEKGKDVELRCDPISGHTALYWYRQSLGQGLEFLIYFQGNSAPDKSGLPSDRFSAERTGGSVSTLTIQRTQQEDSAVYLCASRLPGGAGGYTFGSGTRLTVV.

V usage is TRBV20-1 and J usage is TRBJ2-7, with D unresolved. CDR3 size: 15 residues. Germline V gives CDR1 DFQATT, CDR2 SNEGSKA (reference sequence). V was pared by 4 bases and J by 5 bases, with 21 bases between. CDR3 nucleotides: TGCAGTGCTACGACCGGCCCCGGGTCTATCGACGAGCAGTACTTC. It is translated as CSATTGPGSIDEQYF.

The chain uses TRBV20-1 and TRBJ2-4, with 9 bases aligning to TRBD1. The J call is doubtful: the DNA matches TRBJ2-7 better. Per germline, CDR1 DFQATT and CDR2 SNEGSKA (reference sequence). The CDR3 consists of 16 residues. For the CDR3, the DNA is TGCAGTGCTAGAGAGGCTGGTGGGACAGGGTACTACGAGCAGTACTTC. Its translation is CSAREAGGTGYYEQYF.

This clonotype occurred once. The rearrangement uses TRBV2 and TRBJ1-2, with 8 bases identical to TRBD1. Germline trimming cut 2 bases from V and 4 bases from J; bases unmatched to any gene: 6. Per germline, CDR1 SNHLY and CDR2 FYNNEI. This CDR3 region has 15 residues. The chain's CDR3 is CASSEQGQAVYGYTF. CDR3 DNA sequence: TGTGCCAGCAGTGAACAGGGACAGGCAGTCTATGGCTACACCTTC.

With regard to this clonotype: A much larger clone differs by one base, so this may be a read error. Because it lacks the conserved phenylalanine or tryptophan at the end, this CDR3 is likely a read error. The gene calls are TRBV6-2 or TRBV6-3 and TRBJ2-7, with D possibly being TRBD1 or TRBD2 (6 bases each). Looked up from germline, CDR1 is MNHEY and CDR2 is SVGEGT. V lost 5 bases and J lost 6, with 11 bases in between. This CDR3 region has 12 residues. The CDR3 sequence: CASSPRGGEQYC. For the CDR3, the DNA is TGTGCCAGCAGTCCCAGGGGAGGCGAGCAGTACTGC.

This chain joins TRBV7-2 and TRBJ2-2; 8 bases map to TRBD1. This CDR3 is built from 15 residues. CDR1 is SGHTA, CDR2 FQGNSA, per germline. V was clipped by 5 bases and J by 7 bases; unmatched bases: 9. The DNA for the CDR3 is TGTGCCAGCAGCACGTCCAGGGGGCGGGTCGGGGAGCTGTTTTTT. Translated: CASSTSRGRVGELFF.

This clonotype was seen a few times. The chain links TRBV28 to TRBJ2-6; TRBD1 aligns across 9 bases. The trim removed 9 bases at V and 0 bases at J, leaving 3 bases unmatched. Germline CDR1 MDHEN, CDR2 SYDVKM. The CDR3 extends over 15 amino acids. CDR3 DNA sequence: TGTGCCAGTAAGACAGGGGGCTCTGGGGCCAACGTCCTGACTTTC. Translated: CASKTGGSGANVLTF.

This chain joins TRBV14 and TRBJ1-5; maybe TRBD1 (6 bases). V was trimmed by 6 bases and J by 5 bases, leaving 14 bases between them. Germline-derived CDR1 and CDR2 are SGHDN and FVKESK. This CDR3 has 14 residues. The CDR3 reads CASRNTTGYQPQHF. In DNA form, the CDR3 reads TGTGCCAGCAGAAATACAACAGGGTATCAGCCCCAGCATTTT. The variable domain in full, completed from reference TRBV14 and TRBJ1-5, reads EAGVTQFPSHSVIEKGQTVTLRCDPISGHDNLYWYRRVMGKEIKFLLHFVKESKQDESGMPNNRFLAERTGGTYSTLKVQPAELEDSGVYFCASRNTTGYQPQHFGDGTRLSIL.

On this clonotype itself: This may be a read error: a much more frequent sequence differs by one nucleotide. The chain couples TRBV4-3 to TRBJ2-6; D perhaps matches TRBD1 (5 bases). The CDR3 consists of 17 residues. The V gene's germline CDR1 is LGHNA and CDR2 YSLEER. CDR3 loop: CASSQGDTSSGANVRTF. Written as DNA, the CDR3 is TGCGCCAGCAGCCAAGGAGACACTTCCTCTGGGGCCAACGTCCGGACTTTC.